Presented here are 27 T cell receptor beta chains from one specimen sequenced in a study of cytotoxic CD8 clonotypes in ibrutinib-treated CLL. Libraries were prepared by immunoSEQ multiplex PCR; TCRdb keeps only in-frame clonotypes and omits some of them. The sample consists of under 200,000 clones, roughly four fifths of them appearing once. The sample consisted of PBMCs, taken after 24 months of ibrutinib treatment. All receptors come from a human donor with chronic lymphocytic leukemia.

The chain has TRBV27 and TRBJ1-1; TRBD1 might be the D (6 bases). The germline gives CDR1 MNHEY, CDR2 SMNVEV (reference sequence). The V end lost 7 bases, the J end lost 0 bases, and 15 bases lay between the germline ends. This CDR3 has 15 residues. CDR3 DNA: TGTGCCAGCACAACAGGGAACGGGATGAACACTGAAGCTTTCTTT. This codes for CASTTGNGMNTEAFF.

As to this clone: Within the sample, other DNA sequences also encode this same CDR3. The chain recombines TRBV4-1 with TRBJ2-7; D remains unclear. The CDR3 runs to 13 residues. Trimming left V 0 bases short and J 4 bases short, with 7 bases between. Germline loops: CDR1 MGHRA, CDR2 YSYEKL. The CDR3 DNA reads as TGCGCCAGCAGCCAAGATCGAGGATACGAGCAGTACTTC. This translates into CASSQDRGYEQYF.

Only one count was recorded for this clone. This chain joins TRBV5-1 and TRBJ1-1; D unclear. CDR3 size: 15 residues. V was clipped by 0 bases and J by 2 bases, with 11 bases between them. Germline CDR1 is SGHRS and CDR2 is YFSETQ. This CDR3 is CASSLVSLHNTEAFF. CDR3 in DNA: TGCGCCAGCAGCTTGGTATCTCTACACAACACTGAAGCTTTCTTT.

V usage is TRBV28 and J usage is TRBJ1-2; a weak D match, TRBD1 (5 bases). The germline V gene has CDR1 MDHEN and CDR2 SYDVKM. The CDR3 spans 13 residues. V gave up 11 bases and J gave up 7 bases, with 20 bases separating them. CDR3 region: CAGSLIQGRGYTF. CDR3 bases: TGTGCCGGATCTTTAATCCAGGGACGTGGCTACACCTTC.

In its sample, this clone was seen a few times. The rearrangement joins TRBV18 to TRBJ1-1; D is unclear. Germline loops: CDR1 KGHSH, CDR2 LQKENI. Trimming took 2 bases from V and 6 from J, leaving 13 bases between them. The length of the CDR3 is 14 residues. CDR3 region: CASSPRVGGAEAFF. Here the CDR3 DNA reads TGTGCCAGCTCACCAAGGGTGGGCGGGGCTGAAGCTTTCTTT.

V and J are TRBV5-4 and TRBJ2-7; TRBD2 is a possible D gene (6 bases). Germline V gene data show CDR1 as SGHNT and CDR2 as YYREEE (reference sequence). The CDR3 length is 13 residues. V was pared by 1 base and J by 7 bases, with 12 bases between. The CDR3 nucleotides read TGTGCCAGCAGCTTGTGGGGTGCGGGGGAGCAGTACTTC. It specifies CASSLWGAGEQYF.

This chain connects TRBV9 to TRBJ2-1, with TRBD2 as a possible D gene (6 bases). Deletions cut 4 bases from V and 10 bases from J, with 21 bases between. Germline V gene sequence: CDR1 SGDLS, CDR2 YYNGEE. This CDR3 contains 15 residues. The CDR3 reads CASSPRGTPPREQFF. CDR3 DNA sequence: TGTGCCAGCAGCCCACGAGGGACTCCCCCGCGGGAGCAGTTCTTC.

The chain carries TRBV6-5 and TRBJ1-5; TRBD1 is a possible D gene (5 bases). CDR1 and CDR2 from the germline V gene are MNHEY and SVGAGI. The CDR3 totals 14 residues. The V and J ends lost 7 bases and 3 bases respectively, with 13 bases between them. For the CDR3, the DNA is TGTGCCAGCAAAAGTGGGGGGTCCAATCAGCCCCAGCATTTT. Its translation: CASKSGGSNQPQHF.

This clone was picked up one time. The V and J genes are TRBV14 and TRBJ1-1; TRBD1 is a possible D gene (5 bases). The CDR3 length is 14 residues. The V gene's germline CDR1 is SGHDN and CDR2 FVKESK. The V end was cut by 0 bases, the J end by 7 bases, with 12 bases between. The CDR3 DNA sequence: TGTGCCAGCAGCCAAGATCTCAGGGCGGGTGAAGCTTTCTTT. This gives the protein CASSQDLRAGEAFF.

This clone was seen just once. The rearrangement joins TRBV5-4 to TRBJ1-2; 8 bases are a match to TRBD1. The CDR3 extends over 14 amino acids. J lost 8 bases, V lost 4 bases, and 10 bases had no gene match. The germline gives CDR1 SGHNT, CDR2 YYREEE (reference sequence). For the CDR3, the DNA is TGTGCCAGCAGCCTACAGGGGGTTTTAAGCGGCTACACCTTC. Translated: CASSLQGVLSGYTF.

This clone came up a few times. The rearrangement uses TRBV10-3 and TRBJ1-5, with D maybe TRBD1 (6 bases). The CDR3 loop spans 15 amino acids. Germline V CDR1 and CDR2: ENHRY, SYGVKD. Trimming pared 2 bases from V and 0 bases from J, leaving 8 bases between. The CDR3 is CAISEGQISNQPQHF. The CDR3, as DNA: TGTGCCATCAGTGAGGGACAGATTAGCAATCAGCCCCAGCATTTT.

The gene calls are TRBV30 and TRBJ1-1; D possibly corresponds to TRBD1 (6 bases). CDR3 length: 15 residues. Germline CDR1 GTSNPN, CDR2 SVGIG (reference sequence). V lost 3 bases and J 5 bases, leaving 19 bases between the germline ends. CDR3 amino acids: CAWRIGGQGWTEAFF. In nucleotides, the CDR3 is TGTGCCTGGAGAATCGGGGGGCAGGGGTGGACTGAAGCTTTCTTT.

V usage is TRBV7-8 and J usage is TRBJ2-3, with 13 bases lining up with TRBD2. The CDR3 totals 16 residues. V trimming: 5 bases; J trimming: 2 bases; junction bases outside the gene matches: 4. Germline V gene lookup returns CDR1 SGHVS and CDR2 FQNEAQ. In nucleotides, the CDR3 is TGTGCCAGCAGCCGACTAGCGGGGGGAGTCACAGATACGCAGTATTTT. This codes for CASSRLAGGVTDTQYF. Full variable domain (rest looked up from reference TRBV7-8 and TRBJ2-3): GAGVSQSPRYKVAKRGQDVALRCDPISGHVSLFWYQQALGQGPEFLTYFQNEAQLDKSGLPSDRFFAERPEGSVSTLKIQRTQQEDSAVYLCASSRLAGGVTDTQYFGPGTRLTVL.

This rearrangement joins TRBV7-9 to TRBJ1-1; TRBD1 might be the D (5 bases). With 5 bases removed from V and 0 bases from J, the gap between germline ends came to 16 bases. From germline, CDR1 is SEHNR and CDR2 FQNEAQ (reference sequence). This CDR3 is 16 amino acids long. The CDR3 DNA reads TGTGCCAGCAGCACGGACACACAGATTATGAACACTGAAGCTTTCTTT. Protein product: CASSTDTQIMNTEAFF.

The V and J genes are TRBV5-4 and TRBJ1-6; no reliable D call. The CDR3 is made up of 16 amino acids. Germline CDR1 is SGHNT and CDR2 is YYREEE (reference sequence). Between the trimmed V and J ends, which lost 0 bases and 10 bases, there was a span of 17 bases. CDR3 protein: CASSLEADHRRSPLHF. CDR3 DNA sequence: TGTGCCAGCAGCTTGGAGGCTGATCACCGGAGGTCACCCCTCCACTTT.

The V gene is TRBV4-3, the J gene TRBJ2-7, with D unclear. Germline assignment: CDR1 LGHNA and CDR2 YSLEER. The ends were cut back, 1 base at V and 7 bases at J, with 8 bases in the middle. CDR3 length: 12 residues. The CDR3 bases are TGCGCCAGCAGCCAAGCCGGAGCGGAGCAGTACTTC. Amino acid sequence: CASSQAGAEQYF.

The genes are TRBV19 and TRBJ1-3; TRBD1 agrees at 7 bases. The CDR3 contains 15 residues. After removal of 1 base from V and 9 bases from J, the junction contained 9 bases not matched to a gene. Germline CDR1 reads LNHDA; CDR2 reads SQIVND (reference sequence). CDR3 nucleotide sequence: TGTGCCAGTAGTATAGCCGGTACAGGGGCCGGCACCATATATTTT. Amino acid sequence: CASSIAGTGAGTIYF.

The chain uses TRBV6-6 and TRBJ2-2; 8 bases are a match to TRBD2. V lost 6 bases to trimming and J lost 2 bases; unmatched junction nucleotides: 5. CDR3 size: 15 residues. Germline assignment: CDR1 MNHNY and CDR2 SVGAGI (reference sequence). This CDR3 reads CASSKREGNTGELFF. The CDR3 coding sequence is TGTGCCAGCAGCAAACGGGAGGGAAACACCGGGGAGCTGTTTTTT.

This rearrangement joins TRBV4-2 to TRBJ1-6; D not certain. The CDR3 sequence is 12 residues long. Trimming pared 0 bases from V and 9 bases from J, leaving 3 bases between. Germline CDR1 is LGHNA and CDR2 is YNFKEQ. The CDR3 loop reads CASSQERSPLHF. CDR3 in DNA: TGTGCCAGCAGCCAAGAACGTTCACCCCTCCACTTT.

The chain recombines TRBV2 with TRBJ2-3; TRBD1 might be the D (6 bases). Deletions cut 6 bases from V and 6 bases from J, with 16 bases between. The CDR3 has 14 residues. The germline V gene encodes CDR1 SNHLY and CDR2 FYNNEI. The CDR3 sequence: CASRRRQGWDTQYF. CDR3 nucleotide sequence: TGTGCCAGCAGGAGAAGGCAGGGGTGGGATACGCAGTATTTT.

A note on this clone: A junction end diverges from the germline sequence, so it may reflect a read error. The V call is TRBV28, the J call TRBJ2-7; D call uncertain. The germline gives CDR1 MDHEN, CDR2 SYDVKM. The CDR3 covers 13 residues. For the CDR3, the DNA is TGTGCCAGCAGTTTTGATAGCTCCCACGAGCAGTACTTC. Amino acids: CASSFDSSHEQYF.

This chain joins TRBV7-9 and TRBJ2-1; the D is unclear. The CDR3 totals 11 residues. V lost 5 bases and J 5 bases, leaving 4 bases between the germline ends. Germline V lookup: CDR1 SEHNR, CDR2 FQNEAQ (reference sequence). CDR3: CASSLHNEQFF. CDR3 DNA: TGTGCCAGCAGCCTCCACAATGAGCAGTTCTTC. The variable domain in full, completed from reference TRBV7-9 and TRBJ2-1, reads DTGVSQNPRHKITKRGQNVTFRCDPISEHNRLYWYRQTLGQGPEFLTYFQNEAQLEKSRLLSDRFSAERPKGSFSTLEIQRTEQGDSAMYLCASSLHNEQFFGPGTRLTVL.

The V call is TRBV7-9, the J call TRBJ2-3; D might be TRBD2 (5 bases). The CDR3 has 12 amino acids. Trimming took 5 bases from V and 7 from J, leaving 10 bases between them. The V gene's germline CDR1 is SEHNR and CDR2 FQNEAQ (reference sequence). The CDR3 nucleotides are TGTGCCAGCAGCCCCTCCGGGAATACGCAGTATTTT. Its protein is CASSPSGNTQYF.

J is TRBJ1-5 and V is TRBV9, with 9 positions matching TRBD1. Germline V gene lookup returns CDR1 SGDLS and CDR2 YYNGEE. This CDR3 spans 15 amino acids. J lost 1 base, V lost 6 bases, and 5 bases had no gene match. The chain's CDR3 is CASTRTGASNQPQHF. In DNA, the CDR3 is TGTGCCAGCACTAGGACAGGGGCGAGCAATCAGCCCCAGCATTTT.

The chain couples TRBV19 to TRBJ1-3; 9 bases map to TRBD1. The CDR3 has 13 residues. The germline gives CDR1 LNHDA, CDR2 SQIVND (reference sequence). V lost 3 bases to trimming and J lost 16 bases; unmatched junction nucleotides: 10. CDR3 sequence: CASSMALHDRGYF. The CDR3 DNA is TGTGCCAGTAGTATGGCCCTTCACGACAGGGGGTATTTT.

The V gene is TRBV7-2, the J gene TRBJ2-7; D gene uncertain. The germline V gene encodes CDR1 SGHTA and CDR2 FQGNSA. The V end was cut by 3 bases, the J end by 5 bases, with 17 bases between. This CDR3 has 15 amino acids. CDR3 loop: CASSFDTRRRHEQYF. The CDR3 nucleotides read TGTGCCAGCAGCTTTGATACCAGGAGAAGGCACGAGCAGTACTTC.

This clone was seen a single time. This chain uses TRBV6-1 with TRBJ1-5, with D unresolved. The V end lost 6 bases, the J end lost 9 bases, and 18 bases lay between the germline ends. Germline CDR1 and CDR2: MNHNS and SASEGT. The CDR3 loop spans 14 amino acids. The CDR3 DNA sequence: TGTGCCAGCAGGGAGGACGGCTACAGTTGGCCCCAGCATTTT. Amino acids: CASREDGYSWPQHF.